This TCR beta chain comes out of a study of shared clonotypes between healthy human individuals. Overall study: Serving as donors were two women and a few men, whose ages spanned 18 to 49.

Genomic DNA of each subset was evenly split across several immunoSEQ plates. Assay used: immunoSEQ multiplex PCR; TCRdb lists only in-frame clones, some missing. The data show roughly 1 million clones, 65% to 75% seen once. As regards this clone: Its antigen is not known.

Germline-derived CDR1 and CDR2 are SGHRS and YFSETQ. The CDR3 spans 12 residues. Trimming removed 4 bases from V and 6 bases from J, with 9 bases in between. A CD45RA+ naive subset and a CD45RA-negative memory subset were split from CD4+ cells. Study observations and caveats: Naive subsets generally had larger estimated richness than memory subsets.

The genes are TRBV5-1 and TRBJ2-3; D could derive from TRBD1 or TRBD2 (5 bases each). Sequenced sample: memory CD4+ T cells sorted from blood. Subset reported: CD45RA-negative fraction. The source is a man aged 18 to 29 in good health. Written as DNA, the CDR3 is TGCGCCAGCAGCGCTTGGGGGGATACGCAGTATTTT. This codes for CASSAWGDTQYF.